A single T cell receptor (beta chain) is shown here with its context. This CDR3 is 13 amino acids long. Trimming removed 3 bases at V and 4 bases at J, with 8 bases between. Germline lookup yields CDR1 MDHEN and CDR2 SYDVKM. The assay was immunoSEQ multiplex PCR, and TCRdb's table has in-frame clones only and misses some. The sample lists about 60,000 clones, roughly 84% occurring once. The data were obtained in a study of blood T cell repertoires in COVID-19. Overall study context: Researchers got acute and convalescent COVID-19 samples from the United States, Italy and Spain.

This TCR came from a man under 40 with COVID-19, enrolled during active disease. The sample taken for sequencing was peripheral blood. The genes are TRBV28 and TRBJ2-3, with D uncertain. CDR3 bases: TGTGCCAGCAGTTTTGTTACTGCAGATACGCAGTATTTT. The encoded protein is CASSFVTADTQYF.